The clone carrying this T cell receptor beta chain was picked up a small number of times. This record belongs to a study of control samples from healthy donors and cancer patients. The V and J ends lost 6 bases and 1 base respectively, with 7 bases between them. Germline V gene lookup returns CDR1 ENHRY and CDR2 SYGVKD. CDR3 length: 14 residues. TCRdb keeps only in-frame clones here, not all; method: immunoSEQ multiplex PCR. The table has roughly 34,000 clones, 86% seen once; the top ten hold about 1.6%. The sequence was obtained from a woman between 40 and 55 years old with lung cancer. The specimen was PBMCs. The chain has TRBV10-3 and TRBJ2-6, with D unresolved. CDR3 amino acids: CAISLESGANVLTF. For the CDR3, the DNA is TGTGCCATCAGCTTGGAATCTGGGGCCAACGTCCTGACTTTC.